Presented here are 9 T cell receptor beta chains from one specimen sequenced in a study of cytomegalovirus exposure and HLA in healthy donors. Sequencing used immunoSEQ multiplex PCR; TCRdb keeps in-frame clones, though not all of them. The sample records about 120,000 clones, approximately 88% being singletons. The sample consisted of PBMCs. Every receptor here comes from a man between 18 and 29 years old in good health and CMV-seronegative.

The chain links TRBV7-2 to TRBJ2-3, with a weak D call TRBD2 (6 bases). Per the germline V gene, CDR1 is SGHTA and CDR2 is FQGNSA. V shed 5 bases and J shed 0 bases, with 15 bases lying between them. The CDR3 consists of 16 residues. CDR3 protein: CASSLLTRTSTDTQYF. As DNA, the CDR3 is TGTGCCAGCAGCCTTCTGACTAGAACTAGCACAGATACGCAGTATTTT. Together with reference TRBV7-2 and TRBJ2-3, the CDR3 gives the full variable domain: GAGVSQSPSNKVTEKGKDVELRCDPISGHTALYWYRQSLGQGLEFLIYFQGNSAPDKSGLPSDRFSAERTGGSVSTLTIQRTQQEDSAVYLCASSLLTRTSTDTQYFGPGTRLTVL.

V usage is TRBV18 and J usage is TRBJ1-2; 11 bases map to TRBD1. This CDR3 comprises 13 residues. The V and J ends lost 3 bases and 10 bases, in that order; junction bases with no gene match: 4. Germline CDR1 reads KGHSH; CDR2 reads LQKENI. The CDR3 coding sequence is TGTGCCAGCTCACCGGACAGGGGGCTTGACTACACCTTC. Protein: CASSPDRGLDYTF.

The rearrangement joins TRBV7-6 to TRBJ2-7; 9 bases agree with TRBD2. CDR3 length equals 14 residues. Per germline, CDR1 SGHVS and CDR2 FNYEAQ. The J segment lost 2 bases and the V segment lost 5 bases, leaving 4 bases of the junction unmatched. The CDR3 sequence is CASSPLAGAYEQYF. The CDR3 DNA reads as TGTGCCAGCAGCCCTTTAGCGGGAGCCTACGAGCAGTACTTC.

The chain uses TRBV11-2 and TRBJ1-4; 9 positions agree with TRBD1. Germline CDR1 is SGHAT and CDR2 is FQNNGV. V was pared by 5 bases and J by 8 bases, with 6 bases of the junction left unmatched. The CDR3 spans 14 residues. This CDR3 reads CASSRNRGREKLFF. CDR3 bases: TGTGCCAGCAGCCGCAACAGGGGGCGAGAAAAACTGTTTTTT.

This clone was observed a few times. The genes are TRBV4-1 and TRBJ1-2; TRBD1 might be the D (5 bases). Per the germline V gene, CDR1 is MGHRA and CDR2 is YSYEKL. Trimming removed 4 bases from V and 1 base from J, with 10 bases in between. The CDR3 sequence is 14 residues long. The CDR3 loop reads CASSPRAGNYGYTF. CDR3 bases: TGCGCCAGCAGCCCCAGGGCAGGTAACTATGGCTACACCTTC.

The gene calls are TRBV5-1 and TRBJ2-1, with D possibly being TRBD1 (6 bases). The length of the CDR3 is 15 residues. With 0 bases removed from V and 5 bases from J, the gap between germline ends came to 12 bases. Looked up from germline, CDR1 is SGHRS and CDR2 is YFSETQ. The CDR3 sequence is CASSLVVGGDNEQFF. The CDR3 nucleotides read TGCGCCAGCAGCTTGGTAGTAGGGGGAGACAATGAGCAGTTCTTC.

The chain joins TRBV11-2 to TRBJ2-7; tentative D call: TRBD1 (5 bases). CDR1 and CDR2 from the germline V gene are SGHAT and FQNNGV. The CDR3 spans 15 residues. The V and J ends lost 7 bases and 5 bases respectively, with 21 bases between them. The CDR3 reads CASTLSAQGTDEQYF. The CDR3 DNA is TGTGCCAGCACCCTCTCTGCGCAGGGCACAGACGAGCAGTACTTC. Filled out from reference TRBV11-2 and TRBJ2-7, the complete variable domain reads EAGVAQSPRYKIIEKRQSVAFWCNPISGHATLYWYQQILGQGPKLLIQFQNNGVVDDSQLPKDRFSAERLKGVDSTLKIQPAKLEDSAVYLCASTLSAQGTDEQYFGPGTRLTVT.

In DNA, the CDR3 is TGTGCCAGCAGTTTTACAGGGGGCCCGTCCTACGAGCAGTACTTC. It is translated as CASSFTGGPSYEQYF. The chain combines TRBV28 with TRBJ2-7; the match to TRBD1 covers 9 bases. CDR3 length: 15 amino acids. Per the germline V gene, CDR1 is MDHEN and CDR2 is SYDVKM. With 3 bases clipped from V and 1 base from J, the junction kept 4 bases outside the gene matches.

V usage is TRBV10-3 and J usage is TRBJ2-3, with D possibly being TRBD1 (5 bases). Trimming took 3 bases from V and 1 from J, leaving 8 bases between them. This CDR3 contains 14 residues. In germline, CDR1 is ENHRY, CDR2 SYGVKD. The CDR3 DNA sequence: TGTGCCATCAGTGACCCCAGGGGCACAGATACGCAGTATTTT. Protein: CAISDPRGTDTQYF.